These 30 T cell receptor beta chains share one sample of origin, sequenced in a study of blood T cell repertoires in COVID-19. Sequencing was performed with immunoSEQ multiplex PCR; in TCRdb, only in-frame clones are kept and a portion is missing. The profile shows over 80,000 clones, over 90% of them singletons. Specimen: peripheral blood. The source is a man in his 60s with acute or convalescent COVID-19.

The CDR3 region has the DNA TGTGCCAGCAGCCCCCGGGAACAAGAGACCCAGTACTTC. Protein: CASSPREQETQYF. V and J are TRBV6-2 or TRBV6-3 and TRBJ2-5; D possibly corresponds to TRBD2 (5 bases). The CDR3 runs to 13 residues. V gave up 6 bases and J gave up 2 bases, with 10 bases separating them. CDR1 and CDR2 from the germline V gene are MNHEY and SVGEGT.

This sequence joins TRBV7-3 and TRBJ2-3; possible D gene TRBD2, 5 bases. This CDR3 is built from 15 residues. Per germline, CDR1 SGHTA and CDR2 FQGTGA. V was cut by 5 bases and J by 1 base, with 13 bases left in between. The CDR3 DNA reads TGTGCCAGCAGCCCGGGGTCACCAGGCACAGATACGCAGTATTTT. Its translation is CASSPGSPGTDTQYF.

V usage is TRBV29-1 and J usage is TRBJ2-7; TRBD2 might be the D (6 bases). Trimming pared 7 bases from V and 5 bases from J, leaving 18 bases between. The CDR3 loop spans 13 amino acids. Germline values: CDR1 SQVTM, CDR2 ANQGSEA. The CDR3 coding sequence is TGCAGCGCCTCTAGGTCGGGACTGGACGAGCAGTACTTC. It translates to CSASRSGLDEQYF.

This chain connects TRBV7-9 to TRBJ1-1; 9 nucleotides align to TRBD1. The germline gives CDR1 SEHNR, CDR2 FQNEAQ (reference sequence). This CDR3 has 15 residues. The J segment lost 6 bases and the V segment lost 5 bases, leaving 10 bases of the junction unmatched. The CDR3 reads CASSGVGQGRAEAFF. CDR3 bases: TGTGCCAGCAGCGGGGTGGGACAGGGACGGGCTGAAGCTTTCTTT.

The rearrangement uses TRBV29-1 and TRBJ1-3; D call uncertain. Per the germline V gene, CDR1 is SQVTM and CDR2 is ANQGSEA. The CDR3 has 13 residues. V lost 4 bases, J lost 2 bases, and 9 bases lay in between. In DNA, the CDR3 is TGCAGCGTTGCAACAGAAGCTGGAAACACCATATATTTT. Amino acids: CSVATEAGNTIYF. Drawing the rest from reference TRBV29-1 and TRBJ1-3, the complete variable domain is SAVISQKPSRDICQRGTSLTIQCQVDSQVTMMFWYRQQPGQSLTLIATANQGSEATYESGFVIDKFPISRPNLTFSTLTVSNMSPEDSSIYLCSVATEAGNTIYFGEGSWLTVV.

The V gene is TRBV7-6, the J gene TRBJ1-2, with D possibly matching TRBD1 (6 bases). With 3 bases removed from V and 2 bases from J, the gap between germline ends came to 7 bases. CDR3 length: 13 residues. Germline CDR1 and CDR2: SGHVS and FNYEAQ. The CDR3 DNA follows: TGTGCCAGCAGCTTCACAGGGAACTATGGCTACACCTTC. Translating gives CASSFTGNYGYTF.

The chain employs TRBV2 and TRBJ2-4; TRBD1 agrees at 9 bases. The CDR3 has 13 amino acids. Germline trimming cut 6 bases from V and 9 bases from J; bases unmatched to any gene: 6. The V gene's germline CDR1 is SNHLY and CDR2 FYNNEI. CDR3 DNA sequence: TGTGCCAGCAGGACAGGGGGTAAGGGCATTCAGTACTTC. This codes for CASRTGGKGIQYF.

In the case of this clone: The junction departs from germline at one end; a sequencing error may be responsible. The chain carries TRBV9 and TRBJ2-1; 9 bases match TRBD2. Germline loops: CDR1 SGDLS, CDR2 YYNGEE. CDR3 length: 16 residues. This chain's CDR3 is CASSPSGTSSSNEQFF. DNA of the CDR3: TGTGCCAGCAGCCCCTCCGGGACTAGCTCCTCCAATGAGCAGTTCTTC.

The table lists this clone with a few counts. The CDR3 sequence is CASSFGGNYNEQFF. As DNA, the CDR3 is TGTGCCAGCAGTTTCGGGGGAAACTACAATGAGCAGTTCTTC. This chain uses TRBV6-5 with TRBJ2-1, with D perhaps TRBD2 (6 bases). Trimming removed 4 bases from V and 3 bases from J, with 10 bases in between. The length of the CDR3 is 14 residues. CDR1 is MNHEY and CDR2 is SVGAGI in the germline V gene.

The genes are TRBV3-1 (or the pseudogene TRBV3-2) and TRBJ2-7; D unclear. CDR3 size: 14 residues. In germline, CDR1 is LGHDT, CDR2 YNNKEL (reference sequence). The V end lost 1 base, the J end lost 1 base, and 8 bases lay between the germline ends. CDR3 in DNA: TGTGCCAGCAGCCAAGGTGGTACTTCCTACGAGCAGTACTTC. Translating gives CASSQGGTSYEQYF.

This sequence joins TRBV25-1 and TRBJ2-2, with 9 positions matching TRBD1. CDR1 is MGHDK and CDR2 is SYGVNS in the germline V gene. This CDR3 comprises 18 residues. J lost 3 bases, V lost 4 bases, and 12 bases had no gene match. CDR3 in DNA: TGTGCCAGCAGTGGGACCACAGGGACAGGGTACGACACCGGGGAGCTGTTTTTT. Protein sequence: CASSGTTGTGYDTGELFF.

V usage is TRBV2 and J usage is TRBJ1-1; TRBD1 matches at 8 bases. Trimming removed 7 bases from V and 3 bases from J; junction bases left unmatched: 10. The CDR3 consists of 15 residues. In germline, CDR1 is SNHLY, CDR2 FYNNEI. CDR3 amino acids: CASIRSVQGDTEAFF. Written as DNA, the CDR3 is TGTGCCAGCATTAGATCGGTACAGGGGGACACTGAAGCTTTCTTT.

The rearrangement joins TRBV5-4 to TRBJ2-3, with 7 bases identical to TRBD1. Germline CDR1 reads SGHNT; CDR2 reads YYREEE (reference sequence). The CDR3 length is 15 residues. V was pared by 3 bases and J by 4 bases, with 8 bases of the junction left unmatched. This CDR3 is CASSSYKGGADTQYF. Here the CDR3 DNA reads TGTGCCAGCAGCTCATATAAAGGGGGCGCAGATACGCAGTATTTT.

The V and J genes are TRBV27 and TRBJ2-7; D is possibly TRBD2 (6 bases). This CDR3 has 15 residues. Trimming pared 5 bases from V and 6 bases from J, leaving 20 bases between. Looked up from germline, CDR1 is MNHEY and CDR2 is SMNVEV (reference sequence). The CDR3 DNA reads as TGTGCCAGCAGTCTCCTCGGGGGTCTGCTAACCGAGCAGTACTTC. It encodes CASSLLGGLLTEQYF.

The chain joins TRBV7-2 to TRBJ2-1; D call uncertain. Between the trimmed V and J ends, which lost 5 bases and 5 bases, there was a span of 10 bases. This CDR3 has 13 residues. CDR1 and CDR2 from the germline V gene are SGHTA and FQGNSA. CDR3 in DNA: TGTGCCAGCAGCCTCCCGGAGAACAATGAGCAGTTCTTC. This encodes CASSLPENNEQFF.

The chain is built from TRBV19 and TRBJ1-5; weak D call: TRBD1 (6 bases). Germline V gives CDR1 LNHDA, CDR2 SQIVND (reference sequence). V dropped 10 bases and J dropped 5 bases, with 18 bases sitting between them. This CDR3 is built from 14 residues. CDR3 sequence reads: CATRPLNRDQPQHF. Written as DNA, the CDR3 is TGTGCCACCCGGCCTCTGAACAGGGATCAGCCCCAGCATTTT.

This sequence joins TRBV5-4 and TRBJ2-7; 8 nucleotides agree with TRBD1. Per germline, CDR1 SGHNT and CDR2 YYREEE (reference sequence). With 2 bases clipped from V and 4 bases from J, the junction kept 8 bases outside the gene matches. This CDR3 region has 15 residues. The CDR3 sequence: CASSFPGQEMYEQYF. The CDR3 DNA is TGTGCCAGCAGCTTCCCGGGACAGGAGATGTACGAGCAGTACTTC.

The chain is built from TRBV21-1 and TRBJ2-7; the table's D call of TRBD2 was not tested on the DNA. TRBV21-1 is described as a pseudogene. The CDR3 contains 14 residues. CDR3 sequence: CASSRSGSPYEQYF. The CDR3 nucleotides are TGTGCCAGCAGCAGGAGCGGGAGTCCCTACGAGCAGTACTTC.

J is TRBJ2-7 and V is TRBV7-3, with D possibly being TRBD2 (6 bases). This CDR3 comprises 16 residues. Per the germline V gene, CDR1 is SGHTA and CDR2 is FQGTGA. V lost 1 base and J lost 2, with 15 bases in between. CDR3 nucleotides: TGTGCCAGCAGCTTAAACGGGGGTAGCGAGGCCTACGAGCAGTACTTC. It encodes CASSLNGGSEAYEQYF.

This chain uses TRBV5-1 with TRBJ2-3; 11 nucleotides align to TRBD1. Unmatched junction bases numbered 7, after V lost 0 bases and J lost 4 bases. This CDR3 has 17 amino acids. The germline V gene has CDR1 SGHRS and CDR2 YFSETQ. The CDR3 region is CASSLVRGTGGSDTQYF. The CDR3 DNA reads as TGCGCCAGCAGCTTGGTACGCGGGACAGGGGGTTCAGATACGCAGTATTTT.

The chain carries TRBV7-2 and TRBJ2-7, with D tentatively TRBD2 (6 bases). The CDR3 length is 14 residues. The germline V gene encodes CDR1 SGHTA and CDR2 FQGNSA. Deletions cut 3 bases from V and 7 bases from J, with 16 bases between. The CDR3 spells CASSFSGGAGEQYF. The CDR3 DNA sequence: TGTGCCAGCAGCTTTAGCGGAGGCGCGGGGGAGCAGTACTTC.

This sequence joins TRBV11-3 and TRBJ2-7; D remains ambiguous. Germline V gene lookup returns CDR1 SGHNT and CDR2 YENEEA. The V end lost 2 bases, the J end lost 0 bases, and 14 bases lay between the germline ends. There are 16 residues in the CDR3. The CDR3 sequence is CASSLSPSATSYEQYF. The DNA of the CDR3 is TGTGCCAGCAGCTTAAGCCCGTCCGCCACCTCCTACGAGCAGTACTTC.

The V and J genes are TRBV3-1 (or the pseudogene TRBV3-2) and TRBJ2-1; D is possibly TRBD1 (5 bases). Germline lookup yields CDR1 LGHDT and CDR2 YNNKEL (reference sequence). The CDR3 spans 13 residues. Trimming pared 1 base from V and 12 bases from J, leaving 13 bases between. CDR3 in DNA: TGTGCCAGCAGCCAAGTTCGGACATCGTCGCAGTTCTTC. Encoded protein: CASSQVRTSSQFF.

This clone was seen only once. The rearrangement links TRBV19 to TRBJ2-5; 8 bases fit TRBD2. The V gene end was trimmed by 7 bases and the J gene end by 4 bases; junction bases not matched to a gene: 11. CDR1 and CDR2 (germline): LNHDA, SQIVND (reference sequence). The CDR3 is 15 residues long. CDR3 nucleotide sequence: TGTGCCAGTACTCTATCTTACGGGAGGGCAGAGACCCAGTACTTC. Translated, it gives CASTLSYGRAETQYF.

The count of this clone is one. The rearrangement uses TRBV5-6 and TRBJ1-2, with D unresolved. The CDR3 consists of 13 residues. V was pared by 2 bases and J by 4 bases, with 9 bases between. Germline V gene lookup returns CDR1 SGHDT and CDR2 YYEEEE. CDR3 in amino acids: CASSLSGVYGYTF. CDR3 sequence (DNA): TGTGCCAGCAGCTTAAGCGGCGTCTATGGCTACACCTTC.

This clone has more than one count but fewer than ten. The chain combines TRBV7-2 with TRBJ2-2, with 11 bases fitting TRBD1. CDR1 and CDR2 from the germline V gene are SGHTA and FQGNSA. V gave up 5 bases and J gave up 6 bases; unmatched junction bases: 5. CDR3 length: 15 residues. This chain's CDR3 is CASSPDRGRPGELFF. The CDR3 coding sequence is TGTGCCAGCAGCCCGGACAGGGGGCGCCCCGGGGAGCTGTTTTTT. Drawing the rest from reference TRBV7-2 and TRBJ2-2, the complete variable domain is GAGVSQSPSNKVTEKGKDVELRCDPISGHTALYWYRQSLGQGLEFLIYFQGNSAPDKSGLPSDRFSAERTGGSVSTLTIQRTQQEDSAVYLCASSPDRGRPGELFFGEGSRLTVL.

V and J are TRBV7-2 and TRBJ1-2; tentative D call: TRBD1 (6 bases). The CDR3 is 16 amino acids. In germline, CDR1 is SGHTA, CDR2 FQGNSA. V lost 7 bases and J lost 7, with 25 bases in between. CDR3 region: CASILNPGQKKGGYTF. CDR3 in DNA: TGTGCCAGCATCCTCAATCCGGGACAAAAAAAGGGTGGCTACACCTTC.

The V and J genes are TRBV3-1 (or the pseudogene TRBV3-2) and TRBJ2-1, with TRBD2 identical over 9 bases. J lost 9 bases, V lost 4 bases, and 10 bases had no gene match. CDR3 length: 15 residues. Germline loops: CDR1 LGHDT, CDR2 YNNKEL (reference sequence). The CDR3 protein is CASSRVAGVPLEQFF. The CDR3 region has the DNA TGTGCCAGCAGCCGTGTAGCGGGAGTCCCACTTGAGCAGTTCTTC.

The chain is built from TRBV7-2 and TRBJ1-1, with D unclear. The germline CDR1 and CDR2 sequences are SGHTA and FQGNSA. V was clipped by 4 bases and J by 1 base, with 10 bases between them. The CDR3 covers 14 residues. As DNA, the CDR3 is TGTGCCAGCAGCTCCTACCGAGGGAACACTGAAGCTTTCTTT. It translates to CASSSYRGNTEAFF.

V usage is TRBV7-2 and J usage is TRBJ1-1; possible D gene TRBD1, 6 bases. CDR1 and CDR2 from the germline V gene are SGHTA and FQGNSA. V lost 2 bases and J lost 4, with 11 bases in between. This CDR3 is 14 amino acids long. The CDR3 spells CASSLLGAGTEAFF. In nucleotides, the CDR3 is TGTGCCAGCAGCTTATTGGGGGCGGGCACTGAAGCTTTCTTT. The variable domain in full, with the rest retrieved from reference TRBV7-2 and TRBJ1-1, is GAGVSQSPSNKVTEKGKDVELRCDPISGHTALYWYRQSLGQGLEFLIYFQGNSAPDKSGLPSDRFSAERTGGSVSTLTIQRTQQEDSAVYLCASSLLGAGTEAFFGQGTRLTVV.